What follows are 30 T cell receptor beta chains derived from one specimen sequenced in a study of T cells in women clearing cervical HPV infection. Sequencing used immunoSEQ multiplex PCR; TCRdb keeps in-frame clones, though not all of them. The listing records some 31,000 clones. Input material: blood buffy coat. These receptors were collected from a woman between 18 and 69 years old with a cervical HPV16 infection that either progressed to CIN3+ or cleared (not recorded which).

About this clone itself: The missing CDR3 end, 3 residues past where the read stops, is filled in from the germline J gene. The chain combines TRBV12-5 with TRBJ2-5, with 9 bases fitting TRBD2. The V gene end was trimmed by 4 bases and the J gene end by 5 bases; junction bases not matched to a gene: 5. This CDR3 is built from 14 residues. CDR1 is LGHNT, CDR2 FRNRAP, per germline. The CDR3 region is CASGSGLAYETQYF. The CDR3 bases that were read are TGTGCTAGTGGTTCTGGACTAGCGTACGAGACC. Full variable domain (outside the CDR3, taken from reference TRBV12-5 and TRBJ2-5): DARVTQTPRHKVTEMGQEVTMRCQPILGHNTVFWYRQTMMQGLELLAYFRNRAPLDDSGMPKDRFSAEMPDATLATLKIQPSEPRDSAVYFCASGSGLAYETQYFGPGTRLLVL.

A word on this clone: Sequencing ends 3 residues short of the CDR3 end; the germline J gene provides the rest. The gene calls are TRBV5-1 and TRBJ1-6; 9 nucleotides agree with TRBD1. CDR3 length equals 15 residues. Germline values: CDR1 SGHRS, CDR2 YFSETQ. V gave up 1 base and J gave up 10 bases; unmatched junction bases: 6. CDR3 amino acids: CASSLSGTGRSPLHF. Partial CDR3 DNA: TGCGCCAGCAGCTTGTCAGGGACAGGGAGGTCACCC.

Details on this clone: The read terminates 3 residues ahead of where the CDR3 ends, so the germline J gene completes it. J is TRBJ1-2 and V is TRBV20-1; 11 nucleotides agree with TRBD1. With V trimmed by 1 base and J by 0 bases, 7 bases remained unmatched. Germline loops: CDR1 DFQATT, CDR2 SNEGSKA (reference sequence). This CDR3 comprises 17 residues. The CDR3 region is CSARAADRGLANYGYTF. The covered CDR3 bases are TGCAGTGCTAGAGCTGCGGACAGGGGGCTTGCTAACTATGGC.

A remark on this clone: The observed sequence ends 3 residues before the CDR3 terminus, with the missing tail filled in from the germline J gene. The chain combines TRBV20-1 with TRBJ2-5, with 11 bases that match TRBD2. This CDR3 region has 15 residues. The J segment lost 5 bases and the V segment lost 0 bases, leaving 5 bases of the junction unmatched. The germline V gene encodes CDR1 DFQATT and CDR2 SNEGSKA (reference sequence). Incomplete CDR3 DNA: TGCAGTGCTAGAGATCTAGCGGGGGGATCTGAGACC. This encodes CSARDLAGGSET. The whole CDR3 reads CSARDLAGGSETQYF.

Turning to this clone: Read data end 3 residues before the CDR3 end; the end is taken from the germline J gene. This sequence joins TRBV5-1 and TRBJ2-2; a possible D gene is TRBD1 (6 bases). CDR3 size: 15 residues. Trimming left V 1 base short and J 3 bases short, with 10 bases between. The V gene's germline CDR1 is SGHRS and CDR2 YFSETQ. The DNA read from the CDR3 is TGCGCCAGCAGCTTGTGGACAGATTACACCGGGGAG. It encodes CASSLWTDYTGE. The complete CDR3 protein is CASSLWTDYTGELFF.

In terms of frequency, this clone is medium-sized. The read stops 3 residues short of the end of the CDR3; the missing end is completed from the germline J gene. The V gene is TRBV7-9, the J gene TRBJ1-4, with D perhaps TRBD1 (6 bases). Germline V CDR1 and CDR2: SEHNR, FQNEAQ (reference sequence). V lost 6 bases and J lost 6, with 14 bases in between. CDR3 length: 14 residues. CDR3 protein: CASSRGTNDEKLFF. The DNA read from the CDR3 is TGTGCCAGCAGTCGCGGGACAAACGATGAAAAA.

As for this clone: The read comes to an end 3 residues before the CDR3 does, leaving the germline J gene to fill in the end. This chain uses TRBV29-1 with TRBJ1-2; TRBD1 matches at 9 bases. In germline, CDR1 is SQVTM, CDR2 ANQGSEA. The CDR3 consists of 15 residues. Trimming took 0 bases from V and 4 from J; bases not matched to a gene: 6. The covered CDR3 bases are TGCAGCGTTGAAGACGAGGGACAGGGTCTCTATGGC. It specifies CSVEDEGQGLYG. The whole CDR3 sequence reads CSVEDEGQGLYGYTF.

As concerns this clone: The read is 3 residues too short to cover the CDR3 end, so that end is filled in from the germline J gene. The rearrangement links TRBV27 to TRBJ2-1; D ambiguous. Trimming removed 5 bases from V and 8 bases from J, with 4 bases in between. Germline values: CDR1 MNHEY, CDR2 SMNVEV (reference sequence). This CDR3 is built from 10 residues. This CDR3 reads CASSRDEQFF. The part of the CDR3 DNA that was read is TGTGCCAGCAGTCGGGATGAG.

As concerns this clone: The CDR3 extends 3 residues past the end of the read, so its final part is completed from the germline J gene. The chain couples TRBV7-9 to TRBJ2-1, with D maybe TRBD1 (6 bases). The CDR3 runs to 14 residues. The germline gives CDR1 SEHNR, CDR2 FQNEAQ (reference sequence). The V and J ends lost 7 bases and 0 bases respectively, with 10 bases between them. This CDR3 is CASNRDNSYNEQFF. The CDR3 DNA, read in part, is TGTGCCAGCAACCGGGACAACTCCTACAATGAG. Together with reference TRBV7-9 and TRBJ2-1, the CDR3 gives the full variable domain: DTGVSQNPRHKITKRGQNVTFRCDPISEHNRLYWYRQTLGQGPEFLTYFQNEAQLEKSRLLSDRFSAERPKGSFSTLEIQRTEQGDSAMYLCASNRDNSYNEQFFGPGTRLTVL.

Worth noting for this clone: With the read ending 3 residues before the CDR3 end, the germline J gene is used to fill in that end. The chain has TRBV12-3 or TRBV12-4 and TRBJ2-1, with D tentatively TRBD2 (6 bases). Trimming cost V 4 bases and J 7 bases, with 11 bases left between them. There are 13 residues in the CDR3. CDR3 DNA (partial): TGTGCCAGCAGTTCCCGCGCGGGGAATGAG. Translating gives CASSSRAGNE. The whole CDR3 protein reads CASSSRAGNEQFF.

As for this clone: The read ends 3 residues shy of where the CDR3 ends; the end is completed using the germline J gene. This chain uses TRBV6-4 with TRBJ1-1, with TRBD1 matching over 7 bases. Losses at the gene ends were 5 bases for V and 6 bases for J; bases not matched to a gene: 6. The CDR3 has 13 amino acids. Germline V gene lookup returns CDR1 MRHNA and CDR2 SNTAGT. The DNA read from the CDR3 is TGTGCCAGCAGTCAGACAGGGTGGTCTGAA. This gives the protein CASSQTGWSE. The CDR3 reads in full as CASSQTGWSEAFF.

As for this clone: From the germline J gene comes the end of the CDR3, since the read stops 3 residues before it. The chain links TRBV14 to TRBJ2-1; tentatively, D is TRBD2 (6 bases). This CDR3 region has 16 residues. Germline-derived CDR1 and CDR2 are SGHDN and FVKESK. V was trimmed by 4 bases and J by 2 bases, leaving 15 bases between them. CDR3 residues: CASSLIGGGTYNEQFF. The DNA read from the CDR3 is TGTGCCAGCAGCCTCATCGGGGGTGGCACCTACAATGAG.

The CDR3 DNA, read in part, is TGTGCCAGCTCAACCGGGACAAACTATGGC. Translating it yields CASSTGTNYG. The CDR3 in full is CASSTGTNYGYTF. V gene TRBV18 combines with J gene TRBJ1-2; the D gene is possibly TRBD1 (6 bases). The DNA ends 3 residues before the CDR3 does, and the rest of the CDR3 is filled in from the germline J gene. Per germline, CDR1 KGHSH and CDR2 LQKENI. The ends were cut back, 5 bases at V and 2 bases at J, with 9 bases in the middle. The CDR3 sequence is 13 residues long.

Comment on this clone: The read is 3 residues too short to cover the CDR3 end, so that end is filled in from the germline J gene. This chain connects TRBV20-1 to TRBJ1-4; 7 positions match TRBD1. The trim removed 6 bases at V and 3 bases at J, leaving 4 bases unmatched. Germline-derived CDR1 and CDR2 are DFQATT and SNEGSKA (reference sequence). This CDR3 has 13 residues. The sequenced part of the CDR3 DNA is TGCAGTGCCAAGGGGGCGGCTAATGAAAAA. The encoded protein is CSAKGAANEK. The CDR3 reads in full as CSAKGAANEKLFF.

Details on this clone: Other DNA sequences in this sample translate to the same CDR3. The part of the CDR3 DNA that was read is TGTGCCAGCAGCTTAGCGGCAGGGGCGGGTGGC. This codes for CASSLAAGAGG. The entire CDR3 protein is CASSLAAGAGGYTF. The chain employs TRBV7-8 and TRBJ1-2; tentatively, D is TRBD1 (6 bases). Read sequence stops 3 residues before the CDR3 end, and the germline J gene provides the missing end. Trimming shortened V by 0 bases and J by 7 bases, and 12 bases separated the two germline ends. Germline-derived CDR1 and CDR2 are SGHVS and FQNEAQ. The CDR3 runs 14 residues. The entire variable domain, with the rest obtained from reference TRBV7-8 and TRBJ1-2, is as follows: GAGVSQSPRYKVAKRGQDVALRCDPISGHVSLFWYQQALGQGPEFLTYFQNEAQLDKSGLPSDRFFAERPEGSVSTLKIQRTQQEDSAVYLCASSLAAGAGGYTFGSGTRLTVV.

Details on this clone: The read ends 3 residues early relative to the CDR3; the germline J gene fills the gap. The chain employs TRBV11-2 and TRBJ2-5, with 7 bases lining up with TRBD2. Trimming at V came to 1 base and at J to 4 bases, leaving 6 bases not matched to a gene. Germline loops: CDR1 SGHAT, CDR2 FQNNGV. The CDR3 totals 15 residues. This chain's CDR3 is CASSLVAGVRETQYF. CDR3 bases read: TGTGCCAGCAGCTTAGTTGCGGGAGTCAGAGAGACC.

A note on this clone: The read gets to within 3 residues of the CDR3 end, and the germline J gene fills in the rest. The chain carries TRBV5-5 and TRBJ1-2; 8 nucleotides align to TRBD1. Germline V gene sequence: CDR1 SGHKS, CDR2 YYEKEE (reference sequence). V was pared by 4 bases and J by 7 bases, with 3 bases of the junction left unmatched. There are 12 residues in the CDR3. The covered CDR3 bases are TGTGCCAGCAGCCACACAGGGGGTGGC. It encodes CASSHTGGG. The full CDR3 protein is CASSHTGGGYTF. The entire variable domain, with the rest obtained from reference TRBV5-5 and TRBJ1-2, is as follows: DAGVTQSPTHLIKTRGQQVTLRCSPISGHKSVSWYQQVLGQGPQFIFQYYEKEERGRGNFPDRFSARQFPNYSSELNVNALLLGDSALYLCASSHTGGGYTFGSGTRLTVV.

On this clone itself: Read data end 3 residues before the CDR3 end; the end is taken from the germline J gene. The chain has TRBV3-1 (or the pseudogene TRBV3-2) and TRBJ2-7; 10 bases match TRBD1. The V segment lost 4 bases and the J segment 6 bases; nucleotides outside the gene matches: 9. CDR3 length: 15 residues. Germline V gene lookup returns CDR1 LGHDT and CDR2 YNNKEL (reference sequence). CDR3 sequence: CASSPFGTGEGEQYF. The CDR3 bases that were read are TGTGCCAGCAGCCCCTTCGGGACAGGGGAAGGCGAG.

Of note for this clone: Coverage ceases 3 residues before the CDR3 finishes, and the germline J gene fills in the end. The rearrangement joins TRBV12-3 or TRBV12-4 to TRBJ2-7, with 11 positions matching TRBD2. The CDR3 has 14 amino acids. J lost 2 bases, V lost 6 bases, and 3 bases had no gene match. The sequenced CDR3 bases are TGTGCCAGCAGCATAGCGGGGGGGCCCTACGAG. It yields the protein CASSIAGGPYE. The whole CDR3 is CASSIAGGPYEQYF.

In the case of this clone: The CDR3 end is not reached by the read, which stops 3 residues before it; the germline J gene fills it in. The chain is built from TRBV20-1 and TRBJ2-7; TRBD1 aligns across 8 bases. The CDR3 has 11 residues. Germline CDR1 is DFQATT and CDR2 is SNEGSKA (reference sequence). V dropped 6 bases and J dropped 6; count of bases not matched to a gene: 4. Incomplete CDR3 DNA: TGCAGTGCCCGTACAGGGGGCGAG. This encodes CSARTGGE. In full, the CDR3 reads CSARTGGEQYF.

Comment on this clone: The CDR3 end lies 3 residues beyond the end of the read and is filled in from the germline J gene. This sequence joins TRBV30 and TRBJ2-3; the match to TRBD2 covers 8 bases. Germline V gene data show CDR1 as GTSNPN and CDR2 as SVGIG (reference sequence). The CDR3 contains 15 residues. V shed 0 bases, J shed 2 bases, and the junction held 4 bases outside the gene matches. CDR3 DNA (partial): TGTGCCTGGAGTGTAGGACTAGCACTCACAGATACG. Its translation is CAWSVGLALTDT. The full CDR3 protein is CAWSVGLALTDTQYF.

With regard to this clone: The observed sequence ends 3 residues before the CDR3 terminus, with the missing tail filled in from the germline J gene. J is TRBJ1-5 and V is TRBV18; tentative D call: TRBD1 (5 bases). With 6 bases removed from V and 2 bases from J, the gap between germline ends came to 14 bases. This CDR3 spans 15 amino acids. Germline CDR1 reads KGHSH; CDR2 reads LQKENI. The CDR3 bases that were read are TGTGCCAGCTCGCCCTCGGTACAGGGCAATCAGCCC. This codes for CASSPSVQGNQP. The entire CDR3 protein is CASSPSVQGNQPQHF.

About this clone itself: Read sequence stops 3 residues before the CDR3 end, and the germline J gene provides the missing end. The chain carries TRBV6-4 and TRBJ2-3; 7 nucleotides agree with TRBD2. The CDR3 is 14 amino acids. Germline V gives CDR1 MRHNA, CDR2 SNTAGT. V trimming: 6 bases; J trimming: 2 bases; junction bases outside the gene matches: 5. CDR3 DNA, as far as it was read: TGTGCCAGCAGAAGCGGGAACCCCACAGATACG. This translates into CASRSGNPTDT. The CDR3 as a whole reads CASRSGNPTDTQYF.

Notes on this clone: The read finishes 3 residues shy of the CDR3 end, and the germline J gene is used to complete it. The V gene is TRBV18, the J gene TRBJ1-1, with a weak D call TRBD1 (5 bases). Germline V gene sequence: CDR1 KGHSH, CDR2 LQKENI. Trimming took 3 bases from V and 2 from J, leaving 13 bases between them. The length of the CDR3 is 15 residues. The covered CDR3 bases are TGTGCCAGCTCACCTCAGGGCCGCCTCAACACTGAA. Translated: CASSPQGRLNTE. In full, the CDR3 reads CASSPQGRLNTEAFF.

The CDR3 loop is CASSLVPAGEAFF. The part of the CDR3 DNA that was read is TGTGCCAGCAGCTTAGTCCCTGCGGGGGAA. The V call is TRBV7-9, the J call TRBJ1-1; no firm D call. The CDR3 end is not reached by the read, which stops 3 residues before it; the germline J gene fills it in. Germline lookup yields CDR1 SEHNR and CDR2 FQNEAQ (reference sequence). This CDR3 has 13 residues.

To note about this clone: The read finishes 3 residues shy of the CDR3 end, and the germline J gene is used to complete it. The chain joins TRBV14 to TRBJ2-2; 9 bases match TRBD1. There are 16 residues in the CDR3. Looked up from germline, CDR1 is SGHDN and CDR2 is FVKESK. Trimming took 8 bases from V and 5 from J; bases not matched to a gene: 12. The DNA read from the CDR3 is TGTGCCAGCGGCAAATGGGGACAGGGAACGACCGGGGAG. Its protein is CASGKWGQGTTGE. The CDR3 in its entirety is CASGKWGQGTTGELFF.

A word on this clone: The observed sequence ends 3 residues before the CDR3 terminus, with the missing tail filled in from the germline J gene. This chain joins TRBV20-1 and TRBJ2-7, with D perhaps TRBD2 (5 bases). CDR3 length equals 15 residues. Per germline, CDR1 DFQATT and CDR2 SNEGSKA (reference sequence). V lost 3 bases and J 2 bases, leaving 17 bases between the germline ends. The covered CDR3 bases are TGCAGTGCTAGTGCACCCCGGGGAGCCACCTACGAG. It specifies CSASAPRGATYE. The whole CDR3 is CSASAPRGATYEQYF.

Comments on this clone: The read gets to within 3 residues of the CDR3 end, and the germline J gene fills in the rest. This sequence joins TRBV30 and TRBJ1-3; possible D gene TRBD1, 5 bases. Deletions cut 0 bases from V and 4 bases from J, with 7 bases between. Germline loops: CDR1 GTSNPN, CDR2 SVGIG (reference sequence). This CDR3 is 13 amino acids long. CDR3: CAWSVSGGNTIYF. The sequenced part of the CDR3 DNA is TGTGCCTGGAGTGTTTCAGGGGGAAACACC.

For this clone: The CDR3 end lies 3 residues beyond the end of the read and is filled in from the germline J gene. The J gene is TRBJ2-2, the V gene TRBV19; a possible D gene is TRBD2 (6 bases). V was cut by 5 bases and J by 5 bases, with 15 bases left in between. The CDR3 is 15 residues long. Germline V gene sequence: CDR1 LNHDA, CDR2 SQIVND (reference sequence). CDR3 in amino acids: CASSVAGTLTGELFF. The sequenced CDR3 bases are TGTGCCAGTAGTGTCGCCGGGACTCTAACCGGGGAG. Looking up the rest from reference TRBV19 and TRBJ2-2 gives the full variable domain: DGGITQSPKYLFRKEGQNVTLSCEQNLNHDAMYWYRQDPGQGLRLIYYSQIVNDFQKGDIAEGYSVSREKKESFPLTVTSAQKNPTAFYLCASSVAGTLTGELFFGEGSRLTVL.

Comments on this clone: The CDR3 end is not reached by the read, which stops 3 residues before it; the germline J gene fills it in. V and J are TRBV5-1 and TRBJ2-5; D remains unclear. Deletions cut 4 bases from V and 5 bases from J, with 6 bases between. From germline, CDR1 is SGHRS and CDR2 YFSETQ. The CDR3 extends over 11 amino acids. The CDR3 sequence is CASSPQETQYF. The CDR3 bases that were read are TGCGCCAGCAGCCCCCAGGAGACC.